The 19 T cell receptor beta chains below were found in one sample sequenced in a study of blood T cell repertoires in COVID-19. This table comes from immunoSEQ multiplex PCR, and its TCRdb copy is limited to in-frame clones, with some not included. The sample lists 85,000 to 110,000 clones, 88% seen once, with about 3.2% in the top ten. The material sequenced was peripheral blood. These receptors all come from a human donor in a cohort sampled during active COVID-19.

V is TRBV4-3 and J is TRBJ2-2, with D tentatively TRBD2 (5 bases). In germline, CDR1 is LGHNA, CDR2 YSLEER. V was pared by 3 bases and J by 6 bases, with 17 bases between. There are 16 residues in the CDR3. The CDR3 protein is CASSHRPFEGPGELFF. CDR3 nucleotides: TGCGCCAGCAGCCATCGACCCTTCGAGGGCCCCGGGGAGCTGTTTTTT.

This chain connects TRBV5-1 to TRBJ1-1; 9 nucleotides line up with TRBD1. The CDR3 consists of 15 residues. V gave up 4 bases and J gave up 1 base; unmatched junction bases: 5. The germline gives CDR1 SGHRS, CDR2 YFSETQ. The CDR3 DNA reads as TGCGCCAGCAGCCGGGGACAGGGTGGGAACACTGAAGCTTTCTTT. Its protein product is CASSRGQGGNTEAFF. Supplemented by reference TRBV5-1 and TRBJ1-1, the full variable domain reads KAGVTQTPRYLIKTRGQQVTLSCSPISGHRSVSWYQQTPGQGLQFLFEYFSETQRNKGNFPGRFSGRQFSNSRSEMNVSTLELGDSALYLCASSRGQGGNTEAFFGQGTRLTVV.

This chain joins TRBV27 and TRBJ2-1, with D possibly TRBD2 on 5 matching bases. CDR3 length equals 12 residues. The V and J ends lost 3 bases and 14 bases respectively, with 14 bases between them. Germline V gene data show CDR1 as MNHEY and CDR2 as SMNVEV (reference sequence). The CDR3 spells CASSFRTGVEFF. The CDR3 DNA follows: TGTGCCAGCAGTTTCCGGACCGGGGTTGAGTTCTTC.

The V and J genes are TRBV6-1 and TRBJ1-5; D is ambiguous. V gave up 1 base and J gave up 6 bases, with 10 bases separating them. The length of the CDR3 is 14 residues. Germline CDR1 MNHNS, CDR2 SASEGT. The CDR3 region has the DNA TGTGCCAGCAGTGAAGAGGGTGCGGGTCAGCCCCAGCATTTT. As protein: CASSEEGAGQPQHF.

This clone was seen more than once but under ten times. The rearrangement joins TRBV10-3 to TRBJ1-3; 9 bases are shared with TRBD1. J gave up 1 base and V 1 base, and 5 bases lay outside the gene matches. The length of the CDR3 is 17 residues. Germline assignment: CDR1 ENHRY and CDR2 SYGVKD. CDR3 nucleotides: TGTGCCATCAGTGAGTGGGGACAGGGATCATCTGGAAACACCATATATTTT. This translates into CAISEWGQGSSGNTIYF.

The V gene is TRBV10-3, the J gene TRBJ1-2, with TRBD1 as a possible D gene (5 bases). Trimming shortened V by 4 bases and J by 4 bases, and 10 bases separated the two germline ends. The CDR3 is 13 residues long. CDR1 is ENHRY and CDR2 is SYGVKD in the germline V gene. The CDR3 DNA is TGTGCCATCAGTGGATCGGACACCTATGGCTACACCTTC. Translating gives CAISGSDTYGYTF.

This chain's CDR3 is CASSQEGAGSSYNEQFF. The CDR3 DNA sequence: TGCGCCAGCAGCCAGGAGGGAGCGGGTAGCTCCTACAATGAGCAGTTCTTC. The V gene is TRBV4-3, the J gene TRBJ2-1; the D gene is possibly TRBD2 (6 bases). Germline CDR1 reads LGHNA; CDR2 reads YSLEER. Trimming cost V 3 bases and J 0 bases, with 15 bases left between them. This CDR3 is built from 17 residues.

CDR3 residues: CASRATGGRNEQYF. In DNA form, the CDR3 reads TGTGCCAGCAGGGCGACAGGGGGTAGGAACGAGCAGTACTTC. The chain recombines TRBV28 with TRBJ2-7, with TRBD1 identical over 9 bases. The CDR3 length is 14 residues. In germline, CDR1 is MDHEN, CDR2 SYDVKM. The V segment lost 6 bases and the J segment 5 bases; nucleotides outside the gene matches: 8.

V and J are TRBV27 and TRBJ1-2; 7 bases line up with TRBD1. The CDR3 sequence is 12 residues long. Germline CDR1 is MNHEY and CDR2 is SMNVEV (reference sequence). Trimming at V came to 5 bases and at J to 8 bases, leaving 5 bases not matched to a gene. CDR3 sequence reads: CASSQGVEGYTF. The CDR3 bases are TGTGCCAGCAGTCAGGGGGTGGAGGGCTACACCTTC.

V gene TRBV5-6 combines with J gene TRBJ2-7, with no clear D. Germline values: CDR1 SGHDT, CDR2 YYEEEE. Trimming removed 3 bases from V and 2 bases from J, with 15 bases in between. This CDR3 region has 15 residues. The CDR3 DNA sequence: TGTGCCAGCAGCTCCCCAAGAGTCCCACCCTACGAGCAGTACTTC. It yields the protein CASSSPRVPPYEQYF.

The CDR3 bases are TGTGCCAGCAGGGGGGGGGCAGGGCCTTACGAGCAGTACTTC. Translated: CASRGGAGPYEQYF. V usage is TRBV28 and J usage is TRBJ2-7; a possible D gene is TRBD2 (7 bases). With 6 bases removed from V and 4 bases from J, the gap between germline ends came to 16 bases. Germline loops: CDR1 MDHEN, CDR2 SYDVKM. The length of the CDR3 is 14 residues.

This clone was counted between two and nine times. The chain is built from TRBV19 and TRBJ1-5; TRBD1 aligns across 12 bases. Germline lookup yields CDR1 LNHDA and CDR2 SQIVND (reference sequence). The length of the CDR3 is 16 residues. The V gene end was trimmed by 6 bases and the J gene end by 7 bases; junction bases not matched to a gene: 10. CDR3 region: CASSTGTGGFEQPQHF. DNA of the CDR3: TGTGCCAGTAGCACCGGGACAGGGGGCTTTGAACAGCCCCAGCATTTT.

The chain recombines TRBV19 with TRBJ2-3; the match to TRBD2 covers 13 bases. This CDR3 is built from 14 residues. V trimming: 8 bases; J trimming: 3 bases; junction bases outside the gene matches: 2. The germline gives CDR1 LNHDA, CDR2 SQIVND (reference sequence). The CDR3 sequence: CASGTSGTTDTQYF. CDR3 in DNA: TGTGCCAGTGGGACTAGCGGGACGACAGATACGCAGTATTTT.

The rearrangement joins TRBV5-1 to TRBJ1-4, with D possibly TRBD1 on 6 matching bases. The V gene's germline CDR1 is SGHRS and CDR2 YFSETQ. There are 14 residues in the CDR3. V lost 6 bases and J lost 6, with 15 bases in between. The CDR3 sequence: CASKQGTPDEKLFF. DNA for the CDR3: TGCGCCAGCAAGCAGGGGACACCAGATGAAAAACTGTTTTTT.

The chain couples TRBV7-2 to TRBJ2-3; D perhaps matches TRBD1 (5 bases). Germline V gene lookup returns CDR1 SGHTA and CDR2 FQGNSA. The V and J ends lost 5 bases and 2 bases respectively, with 11 bases between them. CDR3 length: 14 residues. CDR3 in DNA: TGTGCCAGCAGCGTTCAAGGACACACAGATACGCAGTATTTT. It codes for CASSVQGHTDTQYF. The entire variable domain, with the rest obtained from reference TRBV7-2 and TRBJ2-3, is as follows: GAGVSQSPSNKVTEKGKDVELRCDPISGHTALYWYRQSLGQGLEFLIYFQGNSAPDKSGLPSDRFSAERTGGSVSTLTIQRTQQEDSAVYLCASSVQGHTDTQYFGPGTRLTVL.

This clone was recorded only once. The chain has TRBV6-5 and TRBJ2-7; 8 nucleotides agree with TRBD1. This CDR3 has 14 amino acids. Germline-derived CDR1 and CDR2 are MNHEY and SVGAGI. With V trimmed by 5 bases and J by 1 base, 4 bases remained unmatched. CDR3 sequence reads: CASSNDRGSYEQYF. The CDR3 DNA follows: TGTGCCAGCAGTAATGACAGGGGTTCCTACGAGCAGTACTTC.

This sequence joins TRBV21-1 and TRBJ2-3; the table calls TRBD1, which could not be checked here. TRBV21-1 is a pseudogene. The CDR3 is 15 residues long. The CDR3 loop is CASSKGRGIADTQYF. The CDR3 nucleotides are TGTGCCAGCAGCAAAGGCAGGGGGATCGCAGATACGCAGTATTTT.

V and J are TRBV7-2 and TRBJ1-4; TRBD1 might be the D (5 bases). Germline V lookup: CDR1 SGHTA, CDR2 FQGNSA. The CDR3 runs 14 residues. Trimming shortened V by 4 bases and J by 7 bases, and 13 bases separated the two germline ends. CDR3 nucleotide sequence: TGTGCCAGCAGCTCTAGGGGTCTGCGTGAAAAACTGTTTTTT. It translates to CASSSRGLREKLFF.

This chain uses TRBV20-1 with TRBJ2-7, with 7 bases lining up with TRBD2. The CDR3 covers 11 residues. V lost 2 bases and J lost 6; bases outside the gene matches: 1. CDR1 DFQATT and CDR2 SNEGSKA come from the germline V gene (reference sequence). Written as DNA, the CDR3 is TGCAGTGCTAGAATAGCGGGCGAGCAGTACTTC. Amino acid sequence: CSARIAGEQYF.